A selection of T cell receptor beta chains follows, all from one sample in a study of control samples from healthy donors and cancer patients. The repertoire was sequenced with immunoSEQ multiplex PCR; TCRdb's copy has only in-frame clones and lacks some. The sample yields around 170,000 clones, around 90% seen once. Sample: blood. The receptors shown here come from a man aged 25-40 years in good health. Both conserved end residues are part of each CDR3. Each record gives: D gene, V gene, CDR3 protein. A D gene is named only where the DNA matches it firmly.

D: .
V: TRBV7-9
CDR3: CASSSGVAEKLFF

D: .
V: TRBV19
CDR3: CASSTSPSRLGGYTF

D: .
V: TRBV6-6
CDR3: CASSLGDFTEAFF

D: .
V: TRBV30
CDR3: CAWSVLIQRAFF

D: TRBD1
V: TRBV19
CDR3: CASSIDHRGSSYEQYF

D: TRBD1
V: TRBV30
CDR3: CAWSGQGTGELFF

D: TRBD2
V: TRBV7-3
CDR3: CASSSTGGPDTQYF

D: .
V: TRBV5-1
CDR3: CASSWDIRGISGNTIYF

D: .
V: TRBV30
CDR3: CAWSIISGSVTF

D: .
V: TRBV23-1
CDR3: CASSPSRHLYGYTF

D: .
V: TRBV6-6
CDR3: CATAGGNQPQHF

D: .
V: TRBV19
CDR3: CASGSTSPYGYTF

D: TRBD1
V: TRBV29-1
CDR3: CSERTGGKEAFF

D: .
V: TRBV5-1
CDR3: CASSLSGDLTDTQYF

D: .
V: TRBV4-2
CDR3: CASSQEHSSSGNTIYF

D: .
V: TRBV12-3/TRBV12-4
CDR3: CASSPDYNEQFF

D: TRBD1
V: TRBV5-8
CDR3: CASRMTGGAGQPQHF

D: .
V: TRBV19
CDR3: CASGQRDNEQFF

D: TRBD1
V: TRBV4-2
CDR3: CASSQDFRGPEGYTF

D: TRBD1
V: TRBV27
CDR3: CASRLYSPPAQGAFPGELFF

D: .
V: TRBV7-2
CDR3: CASSLGDVRAEQYF

D: .
V: TRBV19
CDR3: CASNSENQPQHF

D: .
V: TRBV4-2
CDR3: CASSRVAEETQYF

D: .
V: TRBV19
CDR3: CASSSGSTIYEQYF

D: .
V: TRBV19
CDR3: CASSIGGVDTEAFF

D: TRBD2
V: TRBV28
CDR3: CASSPGTSGVYEQYF

D: .
V: TRBV24-1
CDR3: CATSGTGGGLHNEQFF

D: .
V: TRBV6-2/TRBV6-3
CDR3: CASSLGTHSNQPQHF

D: TRBD1
V: TRBV7-2
CDR3: CASSLLGQSYTEAFF

D: TRBD2
V: TRBV10-2
CDR3: CATRGSGGPWNTGELFF

D: .
V: TRBV5-5
CDR3: CASRRPVMGEKLFF

D: TRBD2
V: TRBV4-1
CDR3: CASSQELAGGYNEQFF

D: .
V: TRBV5-4
CDR3: CASSLIGGPGTDTQYF

D: .
V: TRBV5-6
CDR3: CASSLWGVKNIQYF

D: .
V: TRBV5-1
CDR3: CASSWTGPGELFF

D: .
V: TRBV7-2
CDR3: CAGGGQPKTNYGYTF

D: TRBD2
V: TRBV29-1
CDR3: CSVDFWTSGSTDTQYF

D: TRBD1
V: TRBV4-2
CDR3: CASSQTGGRVTNEKLFF

D: TRBD1
V: TRBV5-1
CDR3: CASRTSAGGPGELFF

D: .
V: TRBV3-1/TRBV3-2
CDR3: CASSQWPGGEQYF

D: .
V: TRBV4-1
CDR3: CASSQDTVVPDTQYF

D: .
V: TRBV19
CDR3: CASGGGDYYNSPLHF

D: .
V: TRBV30
CDR3: CAWSETRGSGYTF

D: TRBD1
V: TRBV24-1
CDR3: CATSAGGGTEAFF

D: .
V: TRBV6-5
CDR3: CASIGGLGSRYEQYF

D: TRBD1
V: TRBV30
CDR3: CAWRQGPTPLHF

D: TRBD2
V: TRBV29-1
CDR3: CSVVPGLHTDTQYF

D: TRBD1
V: TRBV18
CDR3: CASSLTTGIITGELFF

D: TRBD2
V: TRBV18
CDR3: CASSPNRLAGAYEQYF

D: .
V: TRBV30
CDR3: CAWSLNSPLHF

D: .
V: TRBV27
CDR3: CASGSQTGLYGYTF

D: .
V: TRBV9
CDR3: CASSLAGSPLHF

D: TRBD1
V: TRBV25-1
CDR3: CASSELTGEIGELFF